The subject of this entry is one T cell receptor beta chain. What it binds is not known. At survey level, the immunoSEQ assay was run in its v3.0 version. Assay: immunoSEQ multiplex PCR; the TCRdb copy retains only in-frame clones and omits some. This table holds some 35,000 clones, about 83% found once. The CDR3 is 13 residues long. Per the germline V gene, CDR1 is MNHNS and CDR2 is SASEGT. Trimming stripped 7 bases from V and 1 base from J, with 10 bases between. The data derive from a study of long-term antiretroviral therapy in people with HIV. Regarding the study as a whole: Upon ART, diversity increased but remained lower than transplant donor controls. ART adherence, viral resistance and therapy changes went undocumented.

The sample consisted of unsorted PBMCs, taken 0.4 years before starting antiretroviral therapy. This chain joins TRBV6-1 and TRBJ1-1; no firm D call. This TCR derives from a man aged 18 to 30 with HIV. CDR3 protein: CASTQIQNTEAFF. The CDR3 bases are TGTGCCAGCACGCAGATCCAGAACACTGAAGCTTTCTTT.